This TCR beta chain emerged from a study of T cell changes during pregnancy in multiple sclerosis. Libraries were prepared by immunoSEQ multiplex PCR; TCRdb keeps only in-frame clonotypes and omits some of them. The sample lists 15,000 or so clones; roughly 81% were seen once. V was pared by 0 bases and J by 3 bases, with 6 bases of the junction left unmatched. Germline V gene sequence: CDR1 SGHRS, CDR2 YFSETQ. CDR3 size: 17 residues. The receptor was isolated from a female donor in good health, enrolled as a control in a pregnancy study. The V and J genes are TRBV5-1 and TRBJ2-1; 10 bases line up with TRBD1. Sequenced material: CD8+ T cells from peripheral blood mononuclear cells, taken in the second trimester of pregnancy. The DNA for the CDR3 is TGCGCCAGCAGCTTGGACCCCGGGACAGGGGTCTACAATGAGCAGTTCTTC. Its protein is CASSLDPGTGVYNEQFF.